Below, 11 T cell receptor beta chains from the same sample are listed, as sequenced in a study of T cells in localized non-small cell lung cancer. Profiling relied on immunoSEQ multiplex PCR, and the TCRdb table lists in-frame clones only, not all of them. The table lists just under 80,000 clones, around 84% of them singletons, with 8% to 10% in the top ten. This specimen consisted of peripheral blood, obtained before any cancer treatment. All receptors derive from a female donor over 55 with stage I lung adenocarcinoma.

This chain connects TRBV15 to TRBJ2-5, with 8 bases fitting TRBD1. Germline loops: CDR1 LNHNV, CDR2 YYDKDF (reference sequence). CDR3 length: 14 amino acids. J gave up 0 bases and V 5 bases, and 2 bases lay outside the gene matches. CDR3 region: CATSSDRDQETQYF. Written as DNA, the CDR3 is TGTGCCACCAGCTCGGACAGGGACCAAGAGACCCAGTACTTC.

This clone was detected many times. The rearrangement links TRBV10-3 to TRBJ2-1, with D possibly TRBD2 on 6 matching bases. The CDR3 loop spans 14 amino acids. Germline V gene lookup returns CDR1 ENHRY and CDR2 SYGVKD. Trimming shortened V by 8 bases and J by 2 bases, and 13 bases separated the two germline ends. Written as DNA, the CDR3 is TGTGCCATCGGCGGTAGCGGCCCCTACAATGAGCAGTTCTTC. Its translation is CAIGGSGPYNEQFF.

The chain has TRBV6-1 and TRBJ1-2; 7 bases fit TRBD1. This CDR3 has 14 residues. The V segment lost 5 bases and the J segment 0 bases; nucleotides outside the gene matches: 3. Germline CDR1 reads MNHNS; CDR2 reads SASEGT. CDR3 bases: TGTGCCAGCAGTCCCGGGACAGCTAACTATGGCTACACCTTC. It yields the protein CASSPGTANYGYTF.

The chain carries TRBV18 and TRBJ2-4; 7 nucleotides line up with TRBD2. The CDR3 covers 11 residues. V was clipped by 2 bases and J by 15 bases; unmatched bases: 4. Germline CDR1 and CDR2: KGHSH and LQKENI. CDR3 nucleotides: TGTGCCAGCTCACCAGGGGGGGAGCGGTACTTC. Protein product: CASSPGGERYF.

This rearrangement joins TRBV28 to TRBJ2-2; the D is unclear. The CDR3 is 14 amino acids. Looked up from germline, CDR1 is MDHEN and CDR2 is SYDVKM. The V end lost 10 bases, the J end lost 6 bases, and 18 bases lay between the germline ends. CDR3 residues: CANPGSGRPGELFF. The CDR3 DNA follows: TGTGCCAACCCCGGGTCTGGCAGGCCCGGGGAGCTGTTTTTT. The full variable domain, in which reference TRBV28 and TRBJ2-2 provide the parts outside the CDR3, is DVKVTQSSRYLVKRTGEKVFLECVQDMDHENMFWYRQDPGLGLRLIYFSYDVKMKEKGDIPEGYSVSREKKERFSLILESASTNQTSMYLCANPGSGRPGELFFGEGSRLTVL.

The V and J genes are TRBV28 and TRBJ2-3; D not resolved. Per the germline V gene, CDR1 is MDHEN and CDR2 is SYDVKM. The CDR3 consists of 15 residues. Deletions cut 6 bases from V and 0 bases from J, with 13 bases between. In DNA, the CDR3 is TGTGCCAGCAGCTCCCCGACGATGAGCACAGATACGCAGTATTTT. It codes for CASSSPTMSTDTQYF.

V and J are TRBV7-2 and TRBJ2-3; the match to TRBD2 covers 11 bases. This CDR3 has 15 amino acids. V shed 5 bases and J 5 bases; nucleotides not matched to a gene: 6. Germline lookup yields CDR1 SGHTA and CDR2 FQGNSA. The CDR3 nucleotides are TGTGCCAGCAGCGTTGGGACTAGCGGTCAAGATACGCAGTATTTT. Translation gives CASSVGTSGQDTQYF. The entire variable domain, with the rest obtained from reference TRBV7-2 and TRBJ2-3, is as follows: GAGVSQSPSNKVTEKGKDVELRCDPISGHTALYWYRQSLGQGLEFLIYFQGNSAPDKSGLPSDRFSAERTGGSVSTLTIQRTQQEDSAVYLCASSVGTSGQDTQYFGPGTRLTVL.

The chain carries TRBV27 and TRBJ2-7, with TRBD2 as a possible D gene (5 bases). The CDR3 covers 15 residues. The V end lost 2 bases, the J end lost 0 bases, and 11 bases lay between the germline ends. CDR1 is MNHEY and CDR2 is SMNVEV in the germline V gene (reference sequence). The CDR3 is CASSLGSLSSYEQYF. The CDR3, as DNA: TGTGCCAGCAGTTTAGGGAGCCTGAGCTCCTACGAGCAGTACTTC.

The chain joins TRBV30 to TRBJ1-1; the D gene is possibly TRBD1 (6 bases). Germline CDR1 is GTSNPN and CDR2 is SVGIG (reference sequence). The V end lost 5 bases, the J end lost 2 bases, and 15 bases lay between the germline ends. The CDR3 spans 14 residues. This CDR3 reads CAWAPGQRNTEAFF. DNA of the CDR3: TGTGCCTGGGCGCCGGGACAAAGAAACACTGAAGCTTTCTTT.

This clone was seen many times. The J gene is TRBJ1-1, the V gene TRBV9; TRBD1 is a possible D gene (6 bases). The CDR3 runs to 13 residues. CDR1 SGDLS and CDR2 YYNGEE come from the germline V gene. V lost 4 bases, J lost 8 bases, and 15 bases lay in between. This chain's CDR3 is CASSPQGGTEAFF. The CDR3 DNA reads as TGTGCCAGCAGCCCTCAAGGGGGGACCGAAGCTTTCTTT.

The V gene is TRBV7-2, the J gene TRBJ2-3, with D perhaps TRBD2 (6 bases). There are 17 residues in the CDR3. The V end was cut by 5 bases, the J end by 2 bases, with 20 bases between. Germline CDR1 SGHTA, CDR2 FQGNSA. The CDR3 DNA sequence: TGTGCCAGCAGCGCCTTTGGCGGAGGGAGACCCACAGATACGCAGTATTTT. It encodes CASSAFGGGRPTDTQYF.